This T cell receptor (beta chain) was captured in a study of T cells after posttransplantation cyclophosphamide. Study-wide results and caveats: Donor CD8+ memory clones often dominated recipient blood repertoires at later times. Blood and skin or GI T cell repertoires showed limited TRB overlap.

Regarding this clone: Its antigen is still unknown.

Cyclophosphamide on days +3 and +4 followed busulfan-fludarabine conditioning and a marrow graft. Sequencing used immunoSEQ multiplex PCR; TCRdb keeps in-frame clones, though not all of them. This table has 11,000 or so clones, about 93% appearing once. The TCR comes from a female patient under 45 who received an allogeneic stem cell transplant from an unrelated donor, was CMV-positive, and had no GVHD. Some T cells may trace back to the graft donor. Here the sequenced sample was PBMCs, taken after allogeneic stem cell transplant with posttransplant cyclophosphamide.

CDR3 sequence: CASSFPTSGDTDTQYF. The CDR3 coding sequence is TGTGCCAGCAGCTTCCCGACTAGCGGAGATACAGATACGCAGTATTTT. The chain couples TRBV7-9 to TRBJ2-3; 9 bases agree with TRBD2. Trimming took 3 bases from V and 3 from J; bases not matched to a gene: 7. Germline V CDR1 and CDR2: SEHNR, FQNEAQ (reference sequence). There are 16 residues in the CDR3.